A single T cell receptor (beta chain) is shown here with its context. Its antigen is not identified. PCR involved 60 Vbeta and 13 Jbeta primers. The repertoire was sequenced with immunoSEQ multiplex PCR; TCRdb's copy has only in-frame clones and lacks some. This table holds 110,000 or so clones, under 70% found once. Healthy people donating bone marrow made up the donors. These data are taken from a study of cytomegalovirus exposure and HLA in healthy donors. Whole-study results and caveats: There were about 160 TCR beta chains listed as cytomegalovirus-associated. One later analysis reportedly identified an Asian-associated ancestry cluster that showed fewer N-insertions than the approximately 700-donor mean. Later work found most CMV-associated TCR beta chains apparently HLA-restricted.

V shed 2 bases and J shed 0 bases, with 14 bases lying between them. There are 17 residues in the CDR3. The germline gives CDR1 SGHVS, CDR2 FQNEAQ. Sequenced sample: PBMCs. This clonotype originated in a man aged 18-30 years in good health and CMV-seropositive. V and J are TRBV7-8 and TRBJ1-5, with D possibly being TRBD1 (6 bases). The CDR3 DNA is TGTGCCAGCAGCTTATTCTCAGGGGCCTATAGCAATCAGCCCCAGCATTTT. Its translation is CASSLFSGAYSNQPQHF. The full variable domain, completed using reference TRBV7-8 and TRBJ1-5, is GAGVSQSPRYKVAKRGQDVALRCDPISGHVSLFWYQQALGQGPEFLTYFQNEAQLDKSGLPSDRFFAERPEGSVSTLKIQRTQQEDSAVYLCASSLFSGAYSNQPQHFGDGTRLSIL.